The 20 T cell receptor beta chains listed next were all sequenced from one sample in a study of cytomegalovirus exposure and HLA in healthy donors. Generated by immunoSEQ multiplex PCR, the TCRdb table keeps only in-frame clones and is missing some. The table includes about 160,000 clones, around 96% detected once. Sequencing input: PBMCs. Receptors originate from a woman between 18 and 29 years old in good health and CMV-seronegative.

This clone was counted a single time. V is TRBV19 and J is TRBJ1-5, with D possibly TRBD1 on 6 matching bases. The CDR3 length is 15 residues. Germline-derived CDR1 and CDR2 are LNHDA and SQIVND (reference sequence). V lost 8 bases and J lost 0, with 14 bases in between. In DNA, the CDR3 is TGTGCCAGTTTAGCAGACAGGTCTAGCAATCAGCCCCAGCATTTT. Translating gives CASLADRSSNQPQHF. Based on the CDR3 plus reference TRBV19 and TRBJ1-5, the full variable domain is DGGITQSPKYLFRKEGQNVTLSCEQNLNHDAMYWYRQDPGQGLRLIYYSQIVNDFQKGDIAEGYSVSREKKESFPLTVTSAQKNPTAFYLCASLADRSSNQPQHFGDGTRLSIL.

This chain joins TRBV11-3 and TRBJ2-1; 15 bases match TRBD2. From germline, CDR1 is SGHNT and CDR2 YENEEA. The CDR3 runs 15 residues. Unmatched junction bases numbered 3, after V lost 5 bases and J lost 7 bases. The CDR3 DNA reads TGTGCCAGCAGCCGGACTAGCGGGGGGGCGAATGAGCAGTTCTTC. Translated: CASSRTSGGANEQFF.

V and J are TRBV19 and TRBJ2-7; a weak D match, TRBD1 (6 bases). The CDR3 loop spans 12 amino acids. V was shortened by 5 bases and J by 4 bases, with 9 bases between the two germline ends. The germline CDR1 and CDR2 sequences are LNHDA and SQIVND (reference sequence). This CDR3 reads CASSDRRYEQYF. The CDR3 nucleotides are TGTGCCAGTAGTGACAGGAGGTACGAGCAGTACTTC. Combining the CDR3 with reference TRBV19 and TRBJ2-7 gives the whole variable domain DGGITQSPKYLFRKEGQNVTLSCEQNLNHDAMYWYRQDPGQGLRLIYYSQIVNDFQKGDIAEGYSVSREKKESFPLTVTSAQKNPTAFYLCASSDRRYEQYFGPGTRLTVT.

The chain carries TRBV27 and TRBJ2-2, with D tentatively TRBD1 (6 bases). Germline loops: CDR1 MNHEY, CDR2 SMNVEV (reference sequence). The CDR3 is 17 residues long. V was pared by 3 bases and J by 5 bases, with 19 bases between. The chain's CDR3 is CASSLRFGGAGTGELFF. The CDR3 DNA follows: TGTGCCAGCAGTTTGCGATTTGGGGGCGCAGGGACCGGGGAGCTGTTTTTT.

The rearrangement links TRBV2 to TRBJ1-2, with 8 bases identical to TRBD1. CDR1 SNHLY and CDR2 FYNNEI come from the germline V gene. The CDR3 is 14 amino acids. V gave up 1 base and J gave up 8 bases; unmatched junction bases: 6. The CDR3 DNA is TGTGCCAGCAGTGAAGGCCAGGGGGCACGAGGCTACACCTTC. It yields the protein CASSEGQGARGYTF. The whole variable domain, filled in from reference TRBV2 and TRBJ1-2, reads EPEVTQTPSHQVTQMGQEVILRCVPISNHLYFYWYRQILGQKVEFLVSFYNNEISEKSEIFDDQFSVERPDGSNFTLKIRSTKLEDSAMYFCASSEGQGARGYTFGSGTRLTVV.

V gene TRBV27 combines with J gene TRBJ2-1, with D perhaps matching TRBD1 (5 bases). Trimming removed 7 bases from V and 7 bases from J, with 14 bases in between. The CDR3 covers 13 residues. The germline gives CDR1 MNHEY, CDR2 SMNVEV (reference sequence). CDR3: CASTPGPGNEQFF. CDR3 sequence (DNA): TGTGCCAGCACTCCGGGCCCAGGGAATGAGCAGTTCTTC.

The V and J genes are TRBV6-5 and TRBJ1-2; 7 positions match TRBD1. CDR3 length: 13 amino acids. In germline, CDR1 is MNHEY, CDR2 SVGAGI. V lost 4 bases to trimming and J lost 8 bases; unmatched junction nucleotides: 7. The CDR3 here is CASSFLTGDGYTF. CDR3 nucleotides: TGTGCCAGCAGTTTCCTCACAGGGGACGGCTACACCTTC.

The rearrangement links TRBV11-2 to TRBJ2-7; 10 bases align to TRBD1. The J segment lost 3 bases and the V segment lost 5 bases, leaving 7 bases of the junction unmatched. In germline, CDR1 is SGHAT, CDR2 FQNNGV. The CDR3 runs to 15 residues. The DNA of the CDR3 is TGTGCCAGCAGCCTCCGGGACAGGGGAAGCTACGAGCAGTACTTC. Its protein product is CASSLRDRGSYEQYF.

The chain employs TRBV18 and TRBJ1-6; no clear D. The germline CDR1 and CDR2 sequences are KGHSH and LQKENI. Between the trimmed V and J ends, which lost 2 bases and 8 bases, there was a span of 13 bases. The CDR3 extends over 15 amino acids. The CDR3 nucleotides are TGTGCCAGCTCACCAGACACTGGGTTTTATTCACCCCTCCACTTT. This gives the protein CASSPDTGFYSPLHF.

This chain joins TRBV18 and TRBJ1-2, with 7 bases that match TRBD1. The V gene end was trimmed by 2 bases and the J gene end by 0 bases; junction bases not matched to a gene: 6. The V gene's germline CDR1 is KGHSH and CDR2 LQKENI. The CDR3 runs to 16 residues. The CDR3 reads CASSPSRDRPNYGYTF. CDR3 nucleotides: TGTGCCAGCTCACCATCCCGGGACAGACCTAACTATGGCTACACCTTC.

V usage is TRBV7-3 and J usage is TRBJ1-5; possibly TRBD1 for D (5 bases). CDR1 and CDR2 (germline): SGHTA, FQGTGA. This CDR3 comprises 15 residues. Trimming shortened V by 1 base and J by 0 bases, and 7 bases separated the two germline ends. The CDR3: CASSLRGGSNQPQHF. In nucleotides, the CDR3 is TGTGCCAGCAGCTTAAGGGGGGGTAGCAATCAGCCCCAGCATTTT.

The gene calls are TRBV9 and TRBJ1-4, with 7 positions matching TRBD1. This CDR3 contains 15 residues. J lost 7 bases, V lost 3 bases, and 9 bases had no gene match. Germline assignment: CDR1 SGDLS and CDR2 YYNGEE. CDR3 DNA sequence: TGTGCCAGCAGCGCCGAGACAGGGTGGAGTGAAAAACTGTTTTTT. Its protein is CASSAETGWSEKLFF. Full variable domain (outside the CDR3, taken from reference TRBV9 and TRBJ1-4): DSGVTQTPKHLITATGQRVTLRCSPRSGDLSVYWYQQSLDQGLQFLIQYYNGEERAKGNILERFSAQQFPDLHSELNLSSLELGDSALYFCASSAETGWSEKLFFGSGTQLSVL.

In this sample, this clone turned up once. The genes are TRBV6-5 and TRBJ2-1; D not certain. This CDR3 region has 15 residues. The ends were cut back, 6 bases at V and 0 bases at J, with 12 bases in the middle. Per the germline V gene, CDR1 is MNHEY and CDR2 is SVGAGI. In nucleotides, the CDR3 is TGTGCCAGCAGCCGAAGCGACGTCTCCTACAATGAGCAGTTCTTC. This sequence encodes CASSRSDVSYNEQFF.

This clone is a singleton in its sample. V usage is TRBV6-1 and J usage is TRBJ2-3; no reliable D call. Trimming took off 7 bases at V and 0 bases at J, with 14 bases between the two ends. Germline-derived CDR1 and CDR2 are MNHNS and SASEGT. This CDR3 has 15 amino acids. The CDR3 region has the DNA TGTGCCAGCAACCCAACCGGTTTGAGCACAGATACGCAGTATTTT. Translated, it gives CASNPTGLSTDTQYF.

CDR3 residues: CASSVGIAEGYTF. In nucleotides, the CDR3 is TGTGCCAGCAGCGTAGGAATTGCTGAGGGCTACACCTTC. The chain carries TRBV9 and TRBJ1-2; no clear D. With 0 bases removed from V and 8 bases from J, the gap between germline ends came to 11 bases. CDR3 size: 13 residues. CDR1 SGDLS and CDR2 YYNGEE come from the germline V gene.

This clone showed up just once. This sequence joins TRBV5-3 and TRBJ2-7, with TRBD1 matching 12 bases. TRBV5-3 counts as an open reading frame of uncertain function. This CDR3 has 17 amino acids. Losses at the gene ends were 0 bases for V and 5 bases for J; bases not matched to a gene: 9. The chain's CDR3 is CARSLGGTGGSGNEQYF. Here the CDR3 DNA reads TGTGCCAGAAGCTTGGGTGGGACAGGGGGCTCTGGAAACGAGCAGTACTTC.

V gene TRBV6-1 combines with J gene TRBJ2-6, with unresolved D. V lost 4 bases and J 3 bases, leaving 16 bases between the germline ends. The CDR3 is 17 residues long. The germline V gene encodes CDR1 MNHNS and CDR2 SASEGT. The CDR3 loop reads CASSGLSMSYGANVLTF. Written as DNA, the CDR3 is TGTGCCAGCAGTGGCCTGTCGATGAGTTATGGGGCCAACGTCCTGACTTTC.

This chain connects TRBV15 to TRBJ1-2; no clear D gene. The germline V and J ends were trimmed by 7 bases and 4 bases, with 19 bases remaining between them. This CDR3 is built from 15 residues. The V gene's germline CDR1 is LNHNV and CDR2 YYDKDF (reference sequence). CDR3 in DNA: TGTGCCACCACCCCCGAGCGGGCGCTAGGCTATGGCTACACCTTC. Its protein is CATTPERALGYGYTF.

V usage is TRBV5-1 and J usage is TRBJ2-7; 7 nucleotides agree with TRBD1. Trimming at V came to 3 bases and at J to 2 bases, leaving 14 bases not matched to a gene. Germline lookup yields CDR1 SGHRS and CDR2 YFSETQ. The CDR3 length is 17 residues. The CDR3 sequence: CASSSYLSTGQPYEQYF. As DNA, the CDR3 is TGCGCCAGCAGCTCGTATCTTTCTACGGGACAGCCCTACGAGCAGTACTTC.

V usage is TRBV9 and J usage is TRBJ2-5; 10 nucleotides match TRBD2. Germline CDR1 reads SGDLS; CDR2 reads YYNGEE. The trim removed 4 bases at V and 5 bases at J, leaving 2 bases unmatched. This CDR3 is 13 amino acids long. Here the CDR3 DNA reads TGTGCCAGCAGCCCGGGACTAGCGGAGACCCAGTACTTC. It encodes CASSPGLAETQYF.